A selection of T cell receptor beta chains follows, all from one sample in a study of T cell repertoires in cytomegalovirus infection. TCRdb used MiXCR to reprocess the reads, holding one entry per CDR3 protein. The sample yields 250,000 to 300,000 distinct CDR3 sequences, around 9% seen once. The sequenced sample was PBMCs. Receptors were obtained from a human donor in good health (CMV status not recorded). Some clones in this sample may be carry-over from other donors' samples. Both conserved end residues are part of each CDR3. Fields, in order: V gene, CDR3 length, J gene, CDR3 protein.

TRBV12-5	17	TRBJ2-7	CASGLAPTTGSSYEQYF
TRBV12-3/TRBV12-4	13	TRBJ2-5	CASSFRGQETQYF
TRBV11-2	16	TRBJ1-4	CASSLRGETTNEKLFF
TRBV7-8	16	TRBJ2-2	CASSSYIGFYTGELFF
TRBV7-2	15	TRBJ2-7	CASSLTGRSSYEQYF
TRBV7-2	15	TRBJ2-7	CASSPLEWGGYEQYF
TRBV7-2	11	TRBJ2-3	CASTAGTRQYF
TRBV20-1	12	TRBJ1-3	CSCGSSGNTIYF
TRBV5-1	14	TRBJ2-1	CASSSTGAGNEQFF
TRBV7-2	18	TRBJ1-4	CASSPPGTGGRRGEKLFF
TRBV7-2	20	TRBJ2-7	CASSLSPLLAGVSGFYEQYF
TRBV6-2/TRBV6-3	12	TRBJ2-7	CASSRTLFEQYF
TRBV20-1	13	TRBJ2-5	CSAPPGPLETQYF
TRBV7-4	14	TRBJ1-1	CASSLGQLETEAFF
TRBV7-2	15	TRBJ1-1	CASSSPGGRSTEAFF
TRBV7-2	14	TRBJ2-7	CASSLDRGRDEQYF
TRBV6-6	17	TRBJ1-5	CASSYSIGQGGNQPQHF
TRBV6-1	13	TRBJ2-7	CATTGAGLYEQYF
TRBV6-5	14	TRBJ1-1	CASSYWGAPTEAFF
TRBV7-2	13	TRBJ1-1	CASSFPGGTEAFF
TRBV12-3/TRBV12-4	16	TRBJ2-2	CASSYSGGANTGELFF
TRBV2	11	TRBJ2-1	CASTEYNEQFF
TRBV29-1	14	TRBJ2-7	CSVGGTGDSYEQYF
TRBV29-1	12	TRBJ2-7	CSVASNSYEQYF
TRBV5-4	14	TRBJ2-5	CASSGDTTQETQYF
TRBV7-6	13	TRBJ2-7	CASSLSPAYEQYF
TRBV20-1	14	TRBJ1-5	CSASRHNSNQPQHF
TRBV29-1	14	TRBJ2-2	CSVELAPNTGELFF
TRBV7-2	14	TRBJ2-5	CASSLTSVRETQYF
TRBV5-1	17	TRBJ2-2	CASSTSFSGGDTGELFF
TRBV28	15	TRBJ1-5	CASSYSPGLNQPQHF
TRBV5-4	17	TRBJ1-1	CASSLPGTPGLNTEAFF
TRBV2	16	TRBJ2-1	CASSGSVQGKGNEQFF
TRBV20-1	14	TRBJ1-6	CSAINRALPSPLHF
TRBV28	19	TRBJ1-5	CASSLPRDRGRKGTQPQHF
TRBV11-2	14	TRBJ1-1	CASSAPAFITEAFF
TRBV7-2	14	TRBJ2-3	CASTRLSSTDTQYF
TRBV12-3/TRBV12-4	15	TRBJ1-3	CASSPRGSSGNTIYF
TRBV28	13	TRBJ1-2	CAILTGGYQGYTF
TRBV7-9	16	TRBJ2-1	CASSQATGGQNNEQFF
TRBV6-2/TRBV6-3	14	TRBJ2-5	CASSYWGSQETQYF
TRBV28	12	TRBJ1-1	CASSLLRGDAFF
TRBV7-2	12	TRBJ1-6	CASSLGASPLHF
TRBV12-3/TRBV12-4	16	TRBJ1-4	CASSWKGQGVGEKLFF
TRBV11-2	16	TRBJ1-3	CASSFSVSSSGNTIYF
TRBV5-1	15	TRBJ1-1	CASSSSTGRVTEAFF
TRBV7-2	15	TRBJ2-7	CASKISGQPSYEQYF
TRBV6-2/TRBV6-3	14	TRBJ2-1	CASSYQTGGGEQFF
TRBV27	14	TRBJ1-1	CASSLRGRGREAFF
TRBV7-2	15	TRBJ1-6	CASSPQGLDNSPLHF
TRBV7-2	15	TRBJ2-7	CASSLAGPLSGEQYF
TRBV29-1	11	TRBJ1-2	CSVEDPEGYTF
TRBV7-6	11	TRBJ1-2	CASSLLMGYTF
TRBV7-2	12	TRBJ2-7	CASSQGYYEQYF